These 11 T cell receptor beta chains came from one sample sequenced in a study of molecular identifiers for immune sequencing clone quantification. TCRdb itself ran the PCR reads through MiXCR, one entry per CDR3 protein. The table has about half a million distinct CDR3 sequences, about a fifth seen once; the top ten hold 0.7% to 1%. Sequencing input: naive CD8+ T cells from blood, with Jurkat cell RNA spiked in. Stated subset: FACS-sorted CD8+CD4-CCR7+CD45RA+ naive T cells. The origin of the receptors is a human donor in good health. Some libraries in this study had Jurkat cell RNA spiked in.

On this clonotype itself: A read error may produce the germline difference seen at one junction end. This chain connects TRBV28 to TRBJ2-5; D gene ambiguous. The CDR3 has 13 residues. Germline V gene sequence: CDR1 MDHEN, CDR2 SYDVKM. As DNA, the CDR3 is TGTGGCAGCAGTTTGGACGGAAAAGAGACCCAGTACTTC. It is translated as CGSSLDGKETQYF.

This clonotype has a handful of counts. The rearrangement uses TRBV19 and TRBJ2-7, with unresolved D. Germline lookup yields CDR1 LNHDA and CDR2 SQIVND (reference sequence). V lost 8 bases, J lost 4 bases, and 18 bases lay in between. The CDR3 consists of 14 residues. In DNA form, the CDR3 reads TGTGCCAGTTCTTGGGCAGTGGAGAAATACGAGCAGTACTTC. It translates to CASSWAVEKYEQYF.

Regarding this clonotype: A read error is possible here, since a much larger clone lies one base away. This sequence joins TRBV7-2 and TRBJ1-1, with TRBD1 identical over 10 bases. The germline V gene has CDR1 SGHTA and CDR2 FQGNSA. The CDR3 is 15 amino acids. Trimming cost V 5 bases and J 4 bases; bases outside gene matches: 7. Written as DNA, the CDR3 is TGTGCCAGCAGCCCCCGGACAGGGGGGAGCACTGAAGCTTTCTTT. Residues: CASSPRTGGSTEAFF.

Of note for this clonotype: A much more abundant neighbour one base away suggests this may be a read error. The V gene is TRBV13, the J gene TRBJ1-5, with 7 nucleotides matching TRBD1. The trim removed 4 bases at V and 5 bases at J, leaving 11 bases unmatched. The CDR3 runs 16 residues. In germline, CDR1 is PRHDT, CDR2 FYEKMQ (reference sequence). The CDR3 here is CASSSGDRDGDQPQHF. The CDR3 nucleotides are TGTGCCAGCAGCTCGGGAGACAGGGACGGCGATCAGCCCCAGCATTTT.

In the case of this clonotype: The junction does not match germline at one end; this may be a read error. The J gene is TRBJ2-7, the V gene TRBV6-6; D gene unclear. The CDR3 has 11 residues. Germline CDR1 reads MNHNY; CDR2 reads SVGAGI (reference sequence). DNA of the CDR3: TGTGCCAGCAGTTACGGTCCCGAGCGGTACTTC. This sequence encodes CASSYGPERYF.

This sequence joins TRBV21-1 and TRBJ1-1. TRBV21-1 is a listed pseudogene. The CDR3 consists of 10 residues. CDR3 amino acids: CASSTFEAFF. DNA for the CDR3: TGTGCCAGCAGCACCTTTGAAGCTTTCTTT.

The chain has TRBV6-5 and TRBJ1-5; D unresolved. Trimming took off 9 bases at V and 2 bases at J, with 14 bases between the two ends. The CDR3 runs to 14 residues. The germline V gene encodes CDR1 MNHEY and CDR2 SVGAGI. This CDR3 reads CASADGAGNQPQHF. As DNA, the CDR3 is TGTGCCAGTGCGGACGGCGCTGGCAATCAGCCCCAGCATTTT.

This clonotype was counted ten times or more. The CDR3 coding sequence is TGTGCCAGCAGTTACGACGCGGGGACTGGAGAGACCCAGTACTTC. It specifies CASSYDAGTGETQYF. The chain uses TRBV6-6 and TRBJ2-5; the D gene is possibly TRBD2 (6 bases). Trimming left V 2 bases short and J 4 bases short, with 14 bases between. Per germline, CDR1 MNHNY and CDR2 SVGAGI (reference sequence). The CDR3 spans 15 residues.

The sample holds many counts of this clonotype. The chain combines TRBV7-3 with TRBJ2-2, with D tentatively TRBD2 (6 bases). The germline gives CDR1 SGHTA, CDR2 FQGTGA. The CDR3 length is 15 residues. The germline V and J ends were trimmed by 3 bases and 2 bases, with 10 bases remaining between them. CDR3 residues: CASSFSEGNTGELFF. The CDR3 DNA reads TGTGCCAGCAGCTTCTCGGAGGGAAACACCGGGGAGCTGTTTTTT.

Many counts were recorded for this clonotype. In DNA form, the CDR3 reads TGTGCCAGCAGCACTAACGCGGGGGGGACTGAAGCTTTCTTT. Amino acids: CASSTNAGGTEAFF. The V gene is TRBV6-2 or TRBV6-3, the J gene TRBJ1-1, with D perhaps matching TRBD1 (5 bases). The ends were cut back, 6 bases at V and 5 bases at J, with 16 bases in the middle. The CDR3 contains 14 residues. Looked up from germline, CDR1 is MNHEY and CDR2 is SVGEGT.

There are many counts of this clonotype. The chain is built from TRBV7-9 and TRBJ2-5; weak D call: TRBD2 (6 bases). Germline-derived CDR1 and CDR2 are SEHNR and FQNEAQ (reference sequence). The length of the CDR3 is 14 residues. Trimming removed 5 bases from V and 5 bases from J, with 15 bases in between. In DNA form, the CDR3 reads TGTGCCAGCAGCCACGGGGGACTCCACGAGACCCAGTACTTC. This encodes CASSHGGLHETQYF.